This TCR beta chain was retrieved from a study of vaccination effects on CD4 cells after COVID-19. Study-wide points: Pronounced clonal contraction occurred in clones induced by infection and by vaccine late after vaccination.

TCRdb keeps only in-frame clones here, not all; method: immunoSEQ multiplex PCR. This sample has 50,000 to 65,000 clones, with roughly 79% found just once. CDR1 is MRHNA, CDR2 SNTAGT, per germline. The V end lost 6 bases, the J end lost 7 bases, and 13 bases lay between the germline ends. The length of the CDR3 is 14 residues. Comment on this clone: Antigen: not known.

Viral peptide pool expansion of antigen-specific CD4+ T cells preceded sequencing in the ViraFEST assay. Following an approximately ten-day culture, CD4+ T cells were purified. Vaccinated recipients, who were negative for nucleocapsid antibodies, had no history of SARS-CoV-2 infection. Peptides at around 9.9 ug/ml and IL-2 at 10 IU/ml were added to some 1.9 million PBMC per well. This chain links TRBV6-4 with TRBJ1-6, with D perhaps TRBD1 (6 bases). The sequence came from a human donor who received a COVID-19 vaccine. The sample consisted of CD4+ T cells from PBMCs cultured with HCoV-229E spike peptides, taken before COVID-19 vaccination. The CDR3 DNA reads as TGTGCCAGCAGCCCCAGGGGAGGCAATTCACCCCTCCACTTT. Its translation is CASSPRGGNSPLHF.